This T cell receptor beta chain emerged from a study of technical replicates of blood from a few donors (TCRdb year 2017). Libraries came from the immunoSEQ multiplex PCR assay. TCRdb took this table from immuneACCESS and kept in-frame rearrangements with V and J called. Such tables lack part of the clones; where checked against another copy, unresolved V genes explain under half of the gap, and the rest is unexplained. The sample table records under 100,000 clones; about 86% of these occur just once. The leading ten clones occupy around 5% of the sample. As regards this clone: Its antigen is currently not known. Base qualities are not recorded, but no much larger clone differs from it by a single base.

For this chain, trimming is 4 bases at the V end and 4 bases at the J end, and the number of junction bases without a gene match is 4. Including cysteine and phenylalanine, the CDR3 has 14 amino acids. Only the CDR3 DNA is retained, 42 bases long and in frame from the first base. CDR1 SGHRS and CDR2 YFSETQ were looked up in the germline V gene. Material: PBMCs. The chain joins TRBV5-1 to TRBJ2-7; 11 middle bases align to TRBD2. This TCR was recovered from a human donor in good health. Some clones in this sample may be carry-over from other donors' samples. The encoded CDR3 is CASSAGTSGYEQYF. At the DNA level, the sequence is TGCGCCAGCAGCGCCGGGACTAGCGGTTACGAGCAGTACTTC.